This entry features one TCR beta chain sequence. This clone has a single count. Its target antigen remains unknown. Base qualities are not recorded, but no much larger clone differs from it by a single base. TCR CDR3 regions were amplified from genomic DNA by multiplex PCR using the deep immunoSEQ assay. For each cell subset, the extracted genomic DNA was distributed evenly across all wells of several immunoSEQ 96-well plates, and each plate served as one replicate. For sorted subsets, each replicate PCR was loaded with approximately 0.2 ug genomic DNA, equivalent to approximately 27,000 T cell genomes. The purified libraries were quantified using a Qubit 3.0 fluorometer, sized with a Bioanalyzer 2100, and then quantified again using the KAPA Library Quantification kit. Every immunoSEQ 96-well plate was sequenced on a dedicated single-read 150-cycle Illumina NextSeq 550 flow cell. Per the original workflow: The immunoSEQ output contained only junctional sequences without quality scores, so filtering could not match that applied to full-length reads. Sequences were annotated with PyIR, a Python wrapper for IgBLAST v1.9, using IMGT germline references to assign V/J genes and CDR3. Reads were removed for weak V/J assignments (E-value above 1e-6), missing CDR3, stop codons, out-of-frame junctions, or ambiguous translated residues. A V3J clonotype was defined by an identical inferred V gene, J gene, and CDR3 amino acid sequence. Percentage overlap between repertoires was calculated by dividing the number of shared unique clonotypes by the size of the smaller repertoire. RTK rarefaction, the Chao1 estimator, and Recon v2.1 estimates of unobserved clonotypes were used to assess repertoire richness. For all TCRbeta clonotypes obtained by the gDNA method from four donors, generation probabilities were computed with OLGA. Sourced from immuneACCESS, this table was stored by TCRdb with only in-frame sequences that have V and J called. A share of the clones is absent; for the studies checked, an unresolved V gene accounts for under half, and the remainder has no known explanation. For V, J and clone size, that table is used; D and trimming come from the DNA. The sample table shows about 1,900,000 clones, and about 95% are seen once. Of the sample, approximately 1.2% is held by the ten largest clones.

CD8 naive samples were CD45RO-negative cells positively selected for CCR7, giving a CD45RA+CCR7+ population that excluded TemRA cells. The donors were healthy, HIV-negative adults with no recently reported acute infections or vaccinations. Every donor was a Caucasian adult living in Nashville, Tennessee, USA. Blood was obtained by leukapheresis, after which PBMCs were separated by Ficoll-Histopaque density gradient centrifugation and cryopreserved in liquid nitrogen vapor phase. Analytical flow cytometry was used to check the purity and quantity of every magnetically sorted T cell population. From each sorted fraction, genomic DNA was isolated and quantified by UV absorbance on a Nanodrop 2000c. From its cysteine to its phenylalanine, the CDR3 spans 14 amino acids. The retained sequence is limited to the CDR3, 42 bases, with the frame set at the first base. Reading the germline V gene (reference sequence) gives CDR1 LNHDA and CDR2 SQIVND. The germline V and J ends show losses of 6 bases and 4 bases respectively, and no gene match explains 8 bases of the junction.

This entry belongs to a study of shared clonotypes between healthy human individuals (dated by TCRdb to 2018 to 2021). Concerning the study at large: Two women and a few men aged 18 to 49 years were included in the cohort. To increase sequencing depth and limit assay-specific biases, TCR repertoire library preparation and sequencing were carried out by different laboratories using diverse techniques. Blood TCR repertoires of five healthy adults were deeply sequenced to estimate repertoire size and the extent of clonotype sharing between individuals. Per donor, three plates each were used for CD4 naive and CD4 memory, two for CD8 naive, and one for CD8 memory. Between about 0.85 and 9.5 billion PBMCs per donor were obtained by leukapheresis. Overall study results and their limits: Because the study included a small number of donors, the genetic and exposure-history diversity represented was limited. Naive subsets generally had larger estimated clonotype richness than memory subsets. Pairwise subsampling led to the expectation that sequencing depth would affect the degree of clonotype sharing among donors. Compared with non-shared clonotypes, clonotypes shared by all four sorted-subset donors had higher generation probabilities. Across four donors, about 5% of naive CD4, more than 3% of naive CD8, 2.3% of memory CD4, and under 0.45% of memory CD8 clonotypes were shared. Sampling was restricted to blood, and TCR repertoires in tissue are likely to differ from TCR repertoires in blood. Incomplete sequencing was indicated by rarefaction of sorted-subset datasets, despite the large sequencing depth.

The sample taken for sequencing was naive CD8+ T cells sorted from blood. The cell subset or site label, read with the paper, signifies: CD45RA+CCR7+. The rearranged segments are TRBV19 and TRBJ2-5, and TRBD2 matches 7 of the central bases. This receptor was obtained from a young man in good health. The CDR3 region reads CASSVAWGGETQYF. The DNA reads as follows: TGTGCCAGTAGCGTGGCGTGGGGGGGAGAGACCCAGTACTTC.